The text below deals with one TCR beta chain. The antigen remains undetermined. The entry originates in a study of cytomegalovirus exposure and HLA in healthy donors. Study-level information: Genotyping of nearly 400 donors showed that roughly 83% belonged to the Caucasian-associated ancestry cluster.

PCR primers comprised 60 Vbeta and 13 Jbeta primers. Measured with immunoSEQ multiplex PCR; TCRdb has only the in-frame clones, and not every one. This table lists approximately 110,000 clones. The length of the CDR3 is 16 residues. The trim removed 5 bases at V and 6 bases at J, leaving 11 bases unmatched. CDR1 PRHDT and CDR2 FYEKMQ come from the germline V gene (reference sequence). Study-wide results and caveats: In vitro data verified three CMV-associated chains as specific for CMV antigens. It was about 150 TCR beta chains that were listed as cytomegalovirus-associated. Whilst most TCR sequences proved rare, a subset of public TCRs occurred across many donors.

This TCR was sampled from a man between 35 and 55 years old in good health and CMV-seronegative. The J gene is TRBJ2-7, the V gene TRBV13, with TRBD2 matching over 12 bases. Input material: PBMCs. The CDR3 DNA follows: TGTGCCAGCAGCCCCAGAGGACTAGCGGGAAGGTCCGAGCAGTACTTC. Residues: CASSPRGLAGRSEQYF. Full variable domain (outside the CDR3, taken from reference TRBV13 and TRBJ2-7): AAGVIQSPRHLIKEKRETATLKCYPIPRHDTVYWYQQGPGQDPQFLISFYEKMQSDKGSIPDRFSAQQFSDYHSELNMSSLELGDSALYFCASSPRGLAGRSEQYFGPGTRLTVT.